Listed below are T cell receptor beta chains from one sample, sequenced in a study of response to subunit inactivated influenza vaccine. MiXCR, run by TCRdb on the RT-PCR reads, gives a single entry per CDR3 protein. The table includes 160,000 or so distinct CDR3 sequences, roughly 10% detected once. The sample was non-naive T cells sorted from PBMCs, taken about 40 days after vaccination. These receptors came from a man aged 50 to 59 who received an inactivated influenza vaccine. CDR3s leave out the opening cysteine and the closing phenylalanine or tryptophan. The size entry is marked missing in some rows and otherwise reads once, few, many or a size class.

>TRBV5-1|TRBJ2-5|NA
ASSPGTGETQY
>TRBV19|TRBJ2-5|many
ASSTRSLGETQY
>TRBV5-6|TRBJ1-4|few
ASSLFGQKATNEKLF
>TRBV4-1|TRBJ2-5|NA
ASSQDQWAAGVETQY
>TRBV18|TRBJ2-3|few
ASSPITSGKGTDTQY
>TRBV20-1|TRBJ2-2|few
SASRDRVNRELF
>TRBV30|TRBJ2-5|NA
AWDRSFRETQY
>TRBV12-3/TRBV12-4|TRBJ2-3|many
ASSLGVARTDTQY
>TRBV2|TRBJ2-7|few
ASSAGLAGGWVSYEQY
>TRBV11-3|TRBJ2-7|few
ASSLGSVGEQY
>TRBV5-4|TRBJ2-3|few
ASSGPRGNSDTQY
>TRBV7-2|TRBJ2-3|few
ASSLVGTDTQY
>TRBV7-2|TRBJ1-2|many
ASSERGQTNYGYT
>TRBV7-9|TRBJ1-1|NA
ASSGLNTEAF
>TRBV27|TRBJ2-1|many
ASSLLAGVGNEQF
>TRBV7-2|TRBJ2-1|many
ASSPFAGAEQF
>TRBV15|TRBJ2-3|few
ATSRARGDTQY
>TRBV16|TRBJ1-2|few
ASSQGGQNYGYT
>TRBV28|TRBJ2-3|NA
ASSAPDRLGLGGTDTQY
>TRBV7-2|TRBJ2-7|many
ASSLDRGSQY
>TRBV7-9|TRBJ2-1|NA
ASSPSPRTGGYNEQF
>TRBV18|TRBJ1-5|few
ASSPQGSNQPQH
>TRBV7-6|TRBJ2-7|many
ASSLARDSTYEQY
>TRBV5-1|TRBJ2-3|few
ASSSPDRSTDTQY
>TRBV5-1|TRBJ1-1|few
ASSWGTGVAEAF
>TRBV6-1|TRBJ2-1|NA
ASSEAMGGNNEQF
>TRBV20-1|TRBJ2-2|many
SARDAASGNTGELF
>TRBV18|TRBJ2-5|few
ASSPDRAETQY
>TRBV28|TRBJ1-5|NA
ASSRLGQTGVEYQPQH
>TRBV12-3/TRBV12-4|TRBJ2-3|many
ASSLNLQFTDTQY
>TRBV3-1|TRBJ2-7|many
ASSPEGGRASYEQY
>TRBV5-1|TRBJ1-6|few
ASSLDRAENNSPLH
>TRBV12-3/TRBV12-4|TRBJ2-3|many
ASSPQKAGIAADTQY
>TRBV20-1|TRBJ2-5|many
STYRTGNQETQY
>TRBV7-2|TRBJ2-3|many
ASSLARLTPPDTQY
>TRBV19|TRBJ2-7|few
ATHGLRGSYEQY
>TRBV5-1|TRBJ2-2|many
ASSAGLAGDTGELF
>TRBV29-1|TRBJ2-7|few
SAAGTVSFEQY
>TRBV7-2|TRBJ1-3|few
ASSLGQGATGNTIY
>TRBV9|TRBJ2-2|few
ASSAQGNTGELF
>TRBV5-1|TRBJ1-5|many
ASSLAGNQPQH
>TRBV3-1|TRBJ2-3|NA
ASSWTSGSDTQY
>TRBV12-3/TRBV12-4|TRBJ1-1|few
ASSQRVVNTEAF
>TRBV6-1|TRBJ1-3|NA
ASSRRSWGRSGNTIY
>TRBV6-4|TRBJ2-1|NA
ASSETGDGVNEQF